The clone carrying this T cell receptor (beta chain) was recorded a few times. Its antigen is not identified. The data were taken from a study of cytomegalovirus exposure and HLA in healthy donors. Findings and caveats of the study: The study listed 150 to 200 cytomegalovirus-associated TCR beta chains. Sequencing artifact likely explains a cluster of highly shared sequence variants. Reports showed the classifier diagnosing cytomegalovirus status with high specificity and sensitivity. When a later analysis was performed, an Asian-associated ancestry cluster reportedly had fewer N-insertions than the approximately 600-donor mean.

With 60 Vbeta and 13 Jbeta primers, the PCR was carried out. TCRdb keeps only in-frame clones here, not all; method: immunoSEQ multiplex PCR. The table lists approximately 100,000 clones, approximately 66% of them singletons. The CDR3 sequence is 14 residues long. The V and J ends lost 5 bases and 1 base, in that order; junction bases with no gene match: 4. Germline loops: CDR1 SGHAT, CDR2 FQNNGV. The sequence was collected from a middle-aged man in good health and CMV-seropositive. The specimen was PBMCs. The rearrangement uses TRBV11-2 and TRBJ2-5, with TRBD1 matching over 7 bases. The CDR3 protein is CASSPRTGQETQYF. For the CDR3, the DNA is TGTGCCAGCAGCCCAAGGACAGGCCAAGAGACCCAGTACTTC.